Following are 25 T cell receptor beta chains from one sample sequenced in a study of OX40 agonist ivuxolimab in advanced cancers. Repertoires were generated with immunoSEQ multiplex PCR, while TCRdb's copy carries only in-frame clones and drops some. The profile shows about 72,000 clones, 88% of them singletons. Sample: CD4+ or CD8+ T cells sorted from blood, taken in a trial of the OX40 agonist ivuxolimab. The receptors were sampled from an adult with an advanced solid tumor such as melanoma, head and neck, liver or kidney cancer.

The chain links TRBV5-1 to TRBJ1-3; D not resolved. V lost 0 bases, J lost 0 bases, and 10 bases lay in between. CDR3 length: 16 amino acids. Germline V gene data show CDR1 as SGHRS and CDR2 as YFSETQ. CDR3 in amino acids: CASSLAAGSSGNTIYF. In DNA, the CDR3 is TGCGCCAGCAGCTTGGCGGCTGGGTCCTCTGGAAACACCATATATTTT.

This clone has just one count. The CDR3 spells CASTSSGAPDTQYF. DNA for the CDR3: TGTGCCAGTACCTCTTCGGGGGCGCCAGATACGCAGTATTTT. The rearrangement joins TRBV19 to TRBJ2-3; D assignment may be TRBD1 or TRBD2 (6 bases each). CDR3 length: 14 amino acids. CDR1 and CDR2 (germline): LNHDA, SQIVND (reference sequence). V was trimmed by 7 bases and J by 4 bases, leaving 15 bases between them. Full variable domain (rest looked up from reference TRBV19 and TRBJ2-3): DGGITQSPKYLFRKEGQNVTLSCEQNLNHDAMYWYRQDPGQGLRLIYYSQIVNDFQKGDIAEGYSVSREKKESFPLTVTSAQKNPTAFYLCASTSSGAPDTQYFGPGTRLTVL.

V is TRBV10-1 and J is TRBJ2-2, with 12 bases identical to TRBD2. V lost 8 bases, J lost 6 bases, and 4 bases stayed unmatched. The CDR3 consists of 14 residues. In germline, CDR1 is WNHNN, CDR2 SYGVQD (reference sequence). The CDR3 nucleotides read TGCGCCAGCCGGACTAGCGGGAATTCCGGGGAGCTGTTTTTT. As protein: CASRTSGNSGELFF.

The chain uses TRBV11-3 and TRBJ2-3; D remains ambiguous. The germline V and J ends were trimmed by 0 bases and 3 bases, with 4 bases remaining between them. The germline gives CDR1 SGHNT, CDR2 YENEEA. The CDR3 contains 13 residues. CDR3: CASSLDGTDTQYF. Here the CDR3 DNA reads TGTGCCAGCAGCTTAGATGGGACAGATACGCAGTATTTT.

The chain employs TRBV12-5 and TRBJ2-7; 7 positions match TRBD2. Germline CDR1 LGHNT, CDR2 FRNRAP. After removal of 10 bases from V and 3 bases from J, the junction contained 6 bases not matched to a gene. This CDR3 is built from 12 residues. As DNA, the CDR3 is TGTGCTACCCTGGGGGGGGACTACGAGCAGTACTTC. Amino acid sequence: CATLGGDYEQYF. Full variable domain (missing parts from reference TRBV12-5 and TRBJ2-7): DARVTQTPRHKVTEMGQEVTMRCQPILGHNTVFWYRQTMMQGLELLAYFRNRAPLDDSGMPKDRFSAEMPDATLATLKIQPSEPRDSAVYFCATLGGDYEQYFGPGTRLTVT.

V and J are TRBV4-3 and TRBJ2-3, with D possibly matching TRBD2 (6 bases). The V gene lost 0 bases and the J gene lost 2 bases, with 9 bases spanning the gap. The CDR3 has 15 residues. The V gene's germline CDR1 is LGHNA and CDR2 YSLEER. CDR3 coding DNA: TGCGCCAGCAGCCAAGATCCGGGGGACACAGATACGCAGTATTTT. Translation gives CASSQDPGDTDTQYF.

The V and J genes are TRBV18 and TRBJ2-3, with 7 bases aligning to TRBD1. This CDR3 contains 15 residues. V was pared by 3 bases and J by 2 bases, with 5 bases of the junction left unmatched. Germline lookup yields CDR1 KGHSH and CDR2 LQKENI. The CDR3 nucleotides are TGTGCCAGCTCACCTGCAGGGGGTAACACAGATACGCAGTATTTT. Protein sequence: CASSPAGGNTDTQYF.

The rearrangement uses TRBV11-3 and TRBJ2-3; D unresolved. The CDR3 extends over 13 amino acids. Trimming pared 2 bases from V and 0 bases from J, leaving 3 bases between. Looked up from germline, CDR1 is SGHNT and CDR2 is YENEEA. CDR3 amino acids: CASSLFSTDTQYF. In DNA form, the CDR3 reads TGTGCCAGCAGCTTATTTAGCACAGATACGCAGTATTTT.

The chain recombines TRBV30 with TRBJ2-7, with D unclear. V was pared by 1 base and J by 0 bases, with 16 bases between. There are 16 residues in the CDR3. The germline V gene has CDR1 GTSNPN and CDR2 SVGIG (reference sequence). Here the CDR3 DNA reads TGTGCCTGGAGTGGGCCCTCCGGGTCTAACTCCTACGAGCAGTACTTC. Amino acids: CAWSGPSGSNSYEQYF. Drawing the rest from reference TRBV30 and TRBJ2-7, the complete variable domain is SQTIHQWPATLVQPVGSPLSLECTVEGTSNPNLYWYRQAAGRGLQLLFYSVGIGQISSEVPQNLSASRPQDRQFILSSKKLLLSDSGFYLCAWSGPSGSNSYEQYFGPGTRLTVT.

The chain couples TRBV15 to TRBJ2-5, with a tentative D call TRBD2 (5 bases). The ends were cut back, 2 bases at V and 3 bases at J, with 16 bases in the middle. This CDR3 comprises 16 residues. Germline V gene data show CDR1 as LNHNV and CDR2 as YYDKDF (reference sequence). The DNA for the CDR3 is TGTGCCACCAGCAGATCGTTAGGGAGCAGAGAAGAGACCCAGTACTTC. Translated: CATSRSLGSREETQYF.

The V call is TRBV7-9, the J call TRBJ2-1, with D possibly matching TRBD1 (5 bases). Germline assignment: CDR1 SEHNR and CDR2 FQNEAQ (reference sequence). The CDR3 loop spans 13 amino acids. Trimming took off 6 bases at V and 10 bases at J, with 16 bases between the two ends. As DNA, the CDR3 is TGTGCCAGCAGGATAGGGGTCCAGCGCGAGCAGTTCTTC. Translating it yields CASRIGVQREQFF.

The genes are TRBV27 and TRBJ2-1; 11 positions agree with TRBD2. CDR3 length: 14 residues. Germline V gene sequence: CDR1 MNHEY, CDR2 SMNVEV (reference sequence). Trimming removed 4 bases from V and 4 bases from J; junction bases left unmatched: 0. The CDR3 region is CASSSSGGYNEQFF. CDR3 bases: TGTGCCAGCAGTTCTAGCGGGGGGTACAATGAGCAGTTCTTC.

The CDR3 region has the DNA TGTGCCACCAGCAGAGTTGACGGACAGGGACCGAACACCGGGGAGCTGTTTTTT. Protein sequence: CATSRVDGQGPNTGELFF. The chain links TRBV15 to TRBJ2-2, with 8 positions matching TRBD1. CDR3 length: 18 amino acids. The V and J ends lost 1 base and 0 bases, in that order; junction bases with no gene match: 7. Germline values: CDR1 LNHNV, CDR2 YYDKDF (reference sequence).

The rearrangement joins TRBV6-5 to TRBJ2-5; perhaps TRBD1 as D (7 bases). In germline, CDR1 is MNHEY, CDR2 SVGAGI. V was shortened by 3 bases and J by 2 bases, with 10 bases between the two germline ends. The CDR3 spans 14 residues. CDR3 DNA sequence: TGTGCCAGCAGTTATCAGGGGGGTCAAGAGACCCAGTACTTC. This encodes CASSYQGGQETQYF.

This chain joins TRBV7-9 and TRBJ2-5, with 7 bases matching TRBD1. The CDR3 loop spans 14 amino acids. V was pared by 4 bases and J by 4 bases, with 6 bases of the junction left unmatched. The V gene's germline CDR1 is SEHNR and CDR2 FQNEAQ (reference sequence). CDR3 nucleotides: TGTGCCAGCAGCTCAGGTTCAGGGGGAGAGACCCAGTACTTC. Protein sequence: CASSSGSGGETQYF.

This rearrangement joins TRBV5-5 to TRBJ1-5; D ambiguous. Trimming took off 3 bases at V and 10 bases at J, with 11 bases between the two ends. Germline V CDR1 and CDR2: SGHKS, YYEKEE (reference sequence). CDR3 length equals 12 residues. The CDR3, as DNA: TGTGCCAGCAGCTGGGCCGGTCAACCCCAGCATTTT. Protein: CASSWAGQPQHF.

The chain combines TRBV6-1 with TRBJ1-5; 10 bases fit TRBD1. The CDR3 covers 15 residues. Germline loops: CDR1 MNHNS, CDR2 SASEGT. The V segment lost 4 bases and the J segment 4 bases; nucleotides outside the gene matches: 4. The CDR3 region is CASSGGQGRNQPQHF. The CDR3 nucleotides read TGTGCCAGCAGTGGGGGACAGGGGAGGAATCAGCCCCAGCATTTT.

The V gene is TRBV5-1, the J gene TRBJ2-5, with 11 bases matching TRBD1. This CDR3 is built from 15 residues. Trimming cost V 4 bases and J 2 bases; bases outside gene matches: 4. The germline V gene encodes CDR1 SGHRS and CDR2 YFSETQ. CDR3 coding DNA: TGCGCCAGCAGCACCTGGGACAGGGGGCAAGAGACCCAGTACTTC. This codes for CASSTWDRGQETQYF. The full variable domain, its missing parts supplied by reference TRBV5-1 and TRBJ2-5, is KAGVTQTPRYLIKTRGQQVTLSCSPISGHRSVSWYQQTPGQGLQFLFEYFSETQRNKGNFPGRFSGRQFSNSRSEMNVSTLELGDSALYLCASSTWDRGQETQYFGPGTRLLVL.

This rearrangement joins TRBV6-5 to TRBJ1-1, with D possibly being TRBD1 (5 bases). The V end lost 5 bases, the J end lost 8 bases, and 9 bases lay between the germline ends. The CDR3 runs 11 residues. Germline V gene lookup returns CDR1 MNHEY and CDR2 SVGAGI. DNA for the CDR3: TGTGCCAGCAGTGTCGGGGGGGAAGCTTTCTTT. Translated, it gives CASSVGGEAFF.

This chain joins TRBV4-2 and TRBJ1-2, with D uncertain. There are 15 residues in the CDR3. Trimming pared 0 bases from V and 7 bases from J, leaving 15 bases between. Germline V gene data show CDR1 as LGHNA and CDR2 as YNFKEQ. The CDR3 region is CASSQDEGFLGGYTF. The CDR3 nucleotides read TGTGCCAGCAGCCAAGATGAAGGGTTTCTGGGTGGCTACACCTTC.

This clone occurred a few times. The CDR3 DNA follows: TGTGCCAGCGGGACAGGGGGTGCTAATGAAAAACTGTTTTTT. As protein: CASGTGGANEKLFF. The rearrangement joins TRBV6-1 to TRBJ1-4; 11 nucleotides agree with TRBD1. Germline trimming cut 8 bases from V and 3 bases from J; bases unmatched to any gene: 2. Per the germline V gene, CDR1 is MNHNS and CDR2 is SASEGT. The CDR3 length is 14 residues.

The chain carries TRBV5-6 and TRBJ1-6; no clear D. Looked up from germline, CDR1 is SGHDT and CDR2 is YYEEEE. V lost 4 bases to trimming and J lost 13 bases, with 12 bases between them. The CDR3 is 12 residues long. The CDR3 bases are TGTGCCAGCAGCCTCCCTGGGCGTCCCCTCCACTTT. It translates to CASSLPGRPLHF.

The CDR3 reads CASSYSDHTDTQYF. DNA for the CDR3: TGTGCCAGCAGTTACTCAGACCACACAGATACGCAGTATTTT. The chain combines TRBV6-6 with TRBJ2-3; D gene ambiguous. The CDR3 covers 14 residues. Trimming stripped 0 bases from V and 2 bases from J, with 6 bases between. CDR1 and CDR2 (germline): MNHNY, SVGAGI (reference sequence).

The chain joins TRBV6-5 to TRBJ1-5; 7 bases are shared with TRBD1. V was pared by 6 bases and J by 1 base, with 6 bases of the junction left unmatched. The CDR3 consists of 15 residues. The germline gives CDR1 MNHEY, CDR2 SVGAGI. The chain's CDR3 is CASSFTGDSNQPQHF. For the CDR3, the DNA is TGTGCCAGCAGCTTCACAGGGGACAGCAATCAGCCCCAGCATTTT.

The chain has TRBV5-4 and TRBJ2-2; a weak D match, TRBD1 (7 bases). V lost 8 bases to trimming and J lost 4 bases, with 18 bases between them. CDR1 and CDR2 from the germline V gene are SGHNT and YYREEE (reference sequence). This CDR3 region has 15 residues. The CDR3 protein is CASSTGRLLTGELFF. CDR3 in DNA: TGTGCCAGTTCGACAGGGAGGCTACTCACCGGGGAGCTGTTTTTT.